The rows below give T cell receptor beta chains drawn from one sample of a study of cytomegalovirus exposure and HLA in healthy donors. The data were produced by immunoSEQ multiplex PCR, yet TCRdb's version contains in-frame clones alone and is incomplete. In the table there are around 170,000 clones, about four fifths of which are singletons. Specimen: PBMCs. All receptors come from a woman aged 50 to 60 in good health and CMV-seropositive. Each CDR3 is given with its conserved first and last residue. Fields, in order: D gene, V gene, CDR3 protein. D genes are given only for firm matches.

NA	TRBV5-1	CASSLGTGNNEQFF
TRBD2	TRBV5-3	CARSFIRGGAMETQYF
NA	TRBV2	CASRTPSRDNEQFF
TRBD2	TRBV5-4	CASSISLSSGGAQETQYF
TRBD2	TRBV4-1	CASSPRGGRPDTQYF
TRBD2	TRBV5-1	CASSFGLAGGQETQYF
TRBD1	TRBV6-5	CASSRGTGGADTQYF
TRBD2	TRBV11-2	CASSPTSGETQYF
NA	TRBV9	CASSVGGGVSTGELFF
TRBD2	TRBV10-3	CAISESASGGGETDTQYF
TRBD2	TRBV2	CASKGSSGGETQYF
NA	TRBV5-1	CASSLSTGQNNSPLHF
TRBD1	TRBV5-6	CASSLVGQGADTEAFF
NA	TRBV7-2	CASSLEGVANEKLFF
NA	TRBV19	CASSMQGWNQPQHF
TRBD1	TRBV6-5	CASSRQGAGNTIYF
NA	TRBV4-2	CASSHRTLNTEAFF
TRBD1	TRBV28	CASTQRQGVGNTIYF